This T cell receptor beta chain emerged from a study of cytomegalovirus exposure and HLA in healthy donors. The primer mix had 60 Vbeta and 13 Jbeta primers. Using immunoSEQ multiplex PCR, the repertoire was profiled, and TCRdb retains in-frame clones only, with some absent. The data contain roughly 120,000 clones, 75% to 90% of them singletons. Germline CDR1 is MDHEN and CDR2 is SYDVKM. CDR3 size: 14 residues. The V gene end was trimmed by 6 bases and the J gene end by 4 bases; junction bases not matched to a gene: 8. The rearrangement joins TRBV28 to TRBJ2-7, with 8 positions matching TRBD1. This sequence was found in a male donor in good health and CMV-seronegative. Material for sequencing was PBMCs. The CDR3 reads CASRPLQGVYEQYF. CDR3 DNA sequence: TGTGCCAGCAGGCCCCTACAGGGGGTGTACGAGCAGTACTTC.